This record concerns one T cell receptor (beta chain) sequence. Its antigen is not identified. The data derive from a study of cytomegalovirus exposure and HLA in healthy donors. The study, taken as a whole, reports: Cytomegalovirus-associated TCR beta chains were listed, numbering roughly 150. TCR sequences were mostly rare, though some public TCRs occurred in many donors.

Per the germline V gene, CDR1 is LNHDA and CDR2 is SQIVND (reference sequence). V lost 1 base, J lost 2 bases, and 2 bases stayed unmatched. This CDR3 comprises 15 residues. Separate from the approximately 650-subject first cohort, the approximately 120-subject validation cohort was the one that the donors belonged to. Here immunoSEQ multiplex PCR was the method, and the copy in TCRdb shows in-frame clones only, minus some. The data hold 200,000 or so clones, with 90% to 95% observed a single time. Sequencing input: PBMCs. This chain joins TRBV19 and TRBJ1-5; 7 bases line up with TRBD1. The TCR was taken from a woman aged 18-30 years in good health and CMV-seronegative. CDR3 bases: TGTGCCAGTAGTATAGCCGGGACAGGCAATCAGCCCCAGCATTTT. Its translation: CASSIAGTGNQPQHF.